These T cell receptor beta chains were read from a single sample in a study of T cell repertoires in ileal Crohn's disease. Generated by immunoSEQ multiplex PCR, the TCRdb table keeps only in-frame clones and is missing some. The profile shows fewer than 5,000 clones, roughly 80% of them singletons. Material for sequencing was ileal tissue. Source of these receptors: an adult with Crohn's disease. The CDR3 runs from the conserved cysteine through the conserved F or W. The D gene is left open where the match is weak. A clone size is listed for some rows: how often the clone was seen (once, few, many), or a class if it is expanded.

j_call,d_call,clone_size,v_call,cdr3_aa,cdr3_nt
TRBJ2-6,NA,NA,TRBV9,CASSSVASGANVLTF,TGTGCCAGCAGCTCCGTAGCGTCTGGGGCCAACGTCCTGACTTTC
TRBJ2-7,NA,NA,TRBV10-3,CAIGDGDPYEQYF,TGTGCCATCGGAGACGGAGACCCCTACGAGCAGTACTTC
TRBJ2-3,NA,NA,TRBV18,CASSPASSTDTQYF,TGTGCCAGCTCACCAGCTTCTAGCACAGATACGCAGTATTTT
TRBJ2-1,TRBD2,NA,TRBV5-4,CASRSSGGVMNEQFF,TGTGCCAGCAGGAGCAGCGGGGGGGTCATGAATGAGCAGTTCTTC
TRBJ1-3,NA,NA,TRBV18,CASSPRAGNTIYF,TGTGCCAGCTCCCCCCGGGCTGGAAACACCATATATTTT
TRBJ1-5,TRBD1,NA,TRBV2,CASSDRGGMEPQHF,TGTGCCAGCAGTGACAGGGGGGGTATGGAGCCCCAGCATTTT
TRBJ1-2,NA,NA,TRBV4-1,CASSQDAGGAGYTF,TGCGCCAGCAGCCAAGATGCAGGAGGGGCTGGCTACACCTTC
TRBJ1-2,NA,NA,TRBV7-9,CASSLEFGGYTF,TGTGCCAGCAGCTTAGAATTCGGAGGCTACACCTTC
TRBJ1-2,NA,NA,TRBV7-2,CASSGDYSVGYTF,TGTGCCAGCAGCGGTGATTATTCGGTTGGCTACACCTTC
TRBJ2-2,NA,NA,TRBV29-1,CSVAQGPTTGELFF,TGCAGCGTTGCGCAGGGCCCGACCACCGGGGAGCTGTTTTTT
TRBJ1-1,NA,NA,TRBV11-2,CASTKYNREPAFF,TGTGCCAGCACCAAATACAACAGGGAACCCGCTTTCTTT
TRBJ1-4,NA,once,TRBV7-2,CASSLGAATNEKLFF,TGTGCCAGCAGCTTAGGGGCTGCAACTAATGAAAAACTGTTTTTT
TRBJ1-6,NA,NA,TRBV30,CAWSSGNSPLHF,TGTGCCTGGAGTTCAGGCAATTCACCCCTCCACTTT
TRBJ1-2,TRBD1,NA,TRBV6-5,CASSYIGGGGYGYTF,TGTGCCAGCAGTTACATAGGGGGCGGAGGCTATGGCTACACCTTC
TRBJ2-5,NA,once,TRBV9,CASSAEETQYF,TGTGCCAGCAGCGCCGAAGAGACCCAGTACTTC
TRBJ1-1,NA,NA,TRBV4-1,CASSPGPDMNTEAFF,TGCGCCAGCAGCCCTGGGCCAGACATGAACACTGAAGCTTTCTTT
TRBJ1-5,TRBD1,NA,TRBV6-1,CASSGNRGIGQPQHF,TGTGCCAGCAGTGGAAACAGGGGAATTGGCCAGCCCCAGCATTTT
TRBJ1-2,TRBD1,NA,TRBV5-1,CASSADRAGGYTF,TGCGCCAGCAGCGCGGACAGGGCTGGAGGCTACACCTTC
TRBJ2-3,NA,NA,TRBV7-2,CASSLGYGGAAQYF,TGTGCCAGCAGCTTAGGATATGGCGGGGCCGCGCAGTATTTT
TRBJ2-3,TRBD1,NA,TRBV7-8,CASSLDDRGRLTDTQYF,TGTGCCAGCAGCTTAGACGACAGGGGGCGGTTGACAGATACGCAGTATTTT
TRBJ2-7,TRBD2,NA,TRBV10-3,CAITEREKYEQYF,TGTGCCATCACCGAGCGGGAGAAGTACGAGCAGTACTTC
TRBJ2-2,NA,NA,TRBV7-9,CASSWVQANTGELFF,TGTGCCAGCAGCTGGGTACAGGCGAACACCGGGGAGCTGTTTTTT
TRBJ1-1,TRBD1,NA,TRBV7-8,CASSWGQSEAFF,TGTGCCAGCAGCTGGGGACAGAGTGAAGCTTTCTTT
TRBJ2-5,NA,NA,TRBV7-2,CASSRQSGETQYF,TGTGCCAGCAGCCGACAGTCGGGGGAGACCCAGTACTTC
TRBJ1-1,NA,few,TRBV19,CASSKTRVGAEAFF,TGTGCCAGTAGCAAGACCCGGGTGGGGGCTGAAGCTTTCTTT
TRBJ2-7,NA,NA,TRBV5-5,CASSPGMGYEQYF,TGTGCCAGCAGCCCCGGGATGGGGTACGAGCAGTACTTC
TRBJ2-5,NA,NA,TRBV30,CAWSATGFRGRETQYF,TGTGCCTGGAGTGCCACCGGATTCCGAGGTCGAGAGACCCAGTACTTC
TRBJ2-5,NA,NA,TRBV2,CASSVMKTQYF,TGTGCCAGCAGTGTAATGAAGACCCAGTACTTC
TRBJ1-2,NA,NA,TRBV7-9,CASSLGQGAVYGYTF,TGTGCCAGCAGCTTAGGTCAGGGCGCGGTCTATGGCTACACCTTC
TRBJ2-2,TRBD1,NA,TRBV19,CASSWGQVAGGELFF,TGTGCCAGTAGTTGGGGACAGGTGGCCGGCGGGGAGCTGTTTTTT
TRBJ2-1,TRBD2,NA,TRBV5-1,CASSPGGLAGADEQFF,TGCGCCAGCAGCCCCGGGGGATTAGCGGGAGCCGATGAGCAGTTCTTC
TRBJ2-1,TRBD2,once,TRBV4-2,CASSLRSVLAGAEQFF,TGTGCCAGCAGCTTGAGGTCTGTACTAGCGGGGGCCGAGCAGTTCTTC
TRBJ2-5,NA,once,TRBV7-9,CASSPWVQETQYF,TGTGCCAGCAGCCCGTGGGTACAAGAGACCCAGTACTTC
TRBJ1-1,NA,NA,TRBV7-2,CASKRGSGGTEAFF,TGTGCCAGCAAGAGGGGCTCGGGGGGCACTGAAGCTTTCTTT
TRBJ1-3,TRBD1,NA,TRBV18,CASSSGGSSGNTIYF,TGTGCCAGCTCATCAGGGGGGAGCTCTGGAAACACCATATATTTT
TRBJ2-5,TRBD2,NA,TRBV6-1,CASSQGTSGIHQETQYF,TGTGCCAGCAGTCAAGGGACTAGCGGGATACACCAAGAGACCCAGTACTTC
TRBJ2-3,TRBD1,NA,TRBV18,CASSPNPQGSTDTQYF,TGTGCCAGCTCACCAAACCCACAGGGGAGCACAGATACGCAGTATTTT
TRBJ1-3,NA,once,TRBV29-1,CSVGQASGNTIYF,TGCAGCGTTGGACAGGCGAGTGGAAACACCATATATTTT
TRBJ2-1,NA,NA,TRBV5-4,CASSPTSREQFF,TGTGCCAGCAGCCCGACCTCGCGCGAGCAGTTCTTC
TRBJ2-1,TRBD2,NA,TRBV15,CATSGGLAGGYGDEQFF,TGTGCCACCAGCGGAGGACTAGCGGGGGGCTACGGGGATGAGCAGTTCTTC
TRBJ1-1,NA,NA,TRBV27,CASRRYLGMNTEAFF,TGTGCCAGCCGACGATATCTGGGCATGAACACTGAAGCTTTCTTT
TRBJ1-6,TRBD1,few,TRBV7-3,CASSQTGGRSPLHF,TGTGCCAGCAGCCAGACAGGGGGCCGTTCACCCCTCCACTTT
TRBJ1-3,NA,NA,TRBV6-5,CASSYGAGPGNTIYF,TGTGCCAGCAGTTACGGCGCAGGGCCTGGAAACACCATATATTTT
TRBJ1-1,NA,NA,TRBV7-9,CASSPRTDVTTEAFF,TGTGCCAGCAGCCCCCGGACAGATGTGACCACTGAAGCTTTCTTT
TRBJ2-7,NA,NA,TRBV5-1,CASSGGNEQYF,TGCGCCAGCAGCGGGGGGAACGAGCAGTACTTC
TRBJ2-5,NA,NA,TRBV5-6,CASSLGQSGGETQYF,TGTGCCAGCAGCTTGGGACAGTCAGGAGGTGAGACCCAGTACTTC
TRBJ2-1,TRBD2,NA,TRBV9,CASSVAAGLYNEQFF,TGTGCCAGCAGCGTAGCAGCGGGACTCTACAATGAGCAGTTCTTC
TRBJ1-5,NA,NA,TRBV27,CASRGTGAQHF,TGTGCCAGCAGAGGGACCGGGGCCCAGCATTTT
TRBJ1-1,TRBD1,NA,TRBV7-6,CASSRKTGDTEAFF,TGTGCCAGCAGCCGTAAGACAGGGGACACTGAAGCTTTCTTT
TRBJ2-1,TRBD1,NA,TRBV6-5,CASSYGTGLNEQFF,TGTGCCAGCAGTTACGGGACAGGGTTAAATGAGCAGTTCTTC
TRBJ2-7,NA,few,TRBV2,CASSEGVGYEQYF,TGTGCCAGCAGTGAAGGGGTCGGCTACGAGCAGTACTTC
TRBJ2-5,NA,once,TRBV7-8,CASSVTLRQETQYF,TGTGCCAGCAGCGTAACTCTCCGGCAAGAGACCCAGTACTTC
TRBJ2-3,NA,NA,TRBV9,CASSPQLSTDTQYF,TGTGCCAGCAGCCCTCAGCTCTCCACAGATACGCAGTATTTT
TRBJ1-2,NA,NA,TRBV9,CASSADGPYGYTF,TGTGCCAGCAGTGCGGACGGCCCCTATGGCTACACCTTC
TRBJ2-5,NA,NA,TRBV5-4,CASRPIETKTQYF,TGTGCCAGCAGGCCAATAGAGACCAAGACCCAGTACTTC
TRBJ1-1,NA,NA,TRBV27,CASSPQRMNTEAFF,TGTGCCAGCAGTCCGCAGAGAATGAACACTGAAGCTTTCTTT
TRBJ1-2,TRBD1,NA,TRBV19,CASSQGAFSYGYTF,TGTGCCAGTAGCCAGGGGGCGTTTTCTTATGGCTACACCTTC
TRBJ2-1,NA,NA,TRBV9,CASSVGPSSSYNEQFF,TGTGCCAGCAGCGTAGGTCCGTCGAGCTCCTACAATGAGCAGTTCTTC
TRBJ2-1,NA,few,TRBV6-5,CASSYSPRTLGNEQFF,TGTGCCAGCAGTTACTCGCCTAGAACATTGGGGAATGAGCAGTTCTTC